A single sample gave rise to the 14 T cell receptor beta chains below, sequenced in a study of Graves' ophthalmopathy and Graves' hyperthyroidism. Beta-chain TCR CDR3 regions were amplified from RNA transcripts. The library came from an HTBI-primed first-round RT-PCR and a second-round multiplex PCR. TCRdb called the multiplex PCR reads again in MiXCR, with one record for every CDR3 protein. The table has just over 600,000 distinct CDR3 sequences, 22% seen once; the top ten hold roughly 6.9%. Sequencing was done on a sample of peripheral blood. Receptor source: a woman under 30 with stable Graves' hyperthyroidism. Some clones in this sample may be carry-over from other donors' samples.

This clonotype was seen at least ten times. The V and J genes are TRBV30 and TRBJ2-2; D call uncertain. V was clipped by 0 bases and J by 3 bases, with 11 bases between them. The CDR3 is 15 amino acids. Per germline, CDR1 GTSNPN and CDR2 SVGIG (reference sequence). This chain's CDR3 is CAWSVLIRDTGELFF. The CDR3 DNA follows: TGTGCCTGGAGTGTACTTATTCGGGACACCGGGGAGCTGTTTTTT.

This clonotype showed up many times. This chain links TRBV6-2 or TRBV6-3 with TRBJ2-7; 10 bases match TRBD2. Germline V gives CDR1 MNHEY, CDR2 SVGEGT. The CDR3 totals 14 residues. Losses at the gene ends were 2 bases for V and 3 bases for J; bases not matched to a gene: 1. The DNA for the CDR3 is TGTGCCAGCAGTTACACTAGCGGGGTCTACGAGCAGTACTTC. The encoded protein is CASSYTSGVYEQYF.

For this clonotype: A clone one base away is much larger, so this may be a read error. The chain joins TRBV6-1 to TRBJ1-1, with D tentatively TRBD1 (5 bases). The CDR3 is 15 amino acids. Germline lookup yields CDR1 MNHNS and CDR2 SASEGT. The CDR3 loop reads CASRAPRGENTEACF. CDR3 in DNA: TGTGCCAGCAGAGCCCCCCGGGGGGAGAACACTGAAGCTTGCTTT.

This clonotype appeared a few times. The chain combines TRBV6-2 or TRBV6-3 with TRBJ1-6, with a weak D call TRBD1 (5 bases). V shed 7 bases and J shed 10 bases, with 20 bases lying between them. Germline V gene sequence: CDR1 MNHEY, CDR2 SVGEGT. CDR3 length: 15 amino acids. The CDR3 DNA reads as TGTGCCAGCACCCAATCCAGGGCAGTCCTATCACCCCTCCACTTT. Translating gives CASTQSRAVLSPLHF.

This clonotype was picked up many times. The chain couples TRBV9 to TRBJ1-6; no clear D. Trimming took off 3 bases at V and 3 bases at J, with 10 bases between the two ends. The germline gives CDR1 SGDLS, CDR2 YYNGEE. The length of the CDR3 is 15 residues. This CDR3 is CASSARALYNSPLHF. CDR3 DNA sequence: TGTGCCAGCAGCGCCCGGGCCCTCTATAATTCACCCCTCCACTTT.

This clonotype appeared many times. The rearrangement links TRBV6-5 to TRBJ2-7; 9 bases fit TRBD1. Unmatched junction bases numbered 10, after V lost 6 bases and J lost 4 bases. Germline V CDR1 and CDR2: MNHEY, SVGAGI. The CDR3 is 15 amino acids. This CDR3 reads CASRTARDRVYEQYF. The CDR3 DNA reads as TGTGCCAGCAGGACCGCGAGGGACAGGGTGTACGAGCAGTACTTC.

This rearrangement joins TRBV6-7 to TRBJ2-3, with 12 nucleotides matching TRBD2. TRBV6-7 is reported as an ORF; its role is uncertain. CDR3 length equals 19 residues. V was pared by 4 bases and J by 2 bases, with 13 bases of the junction left unmatched. The CDR3 loop is CASSLLSLAGGPVTDTQYF. CDR3 nucleotides: TGTGCCAGCAGTTTATTGAGTCTAGCGGGAGGGCCAGTCACAGATACGCAGTATTTT.

The table lists this clonotype with a count of one. The J gene is TRBJ1-5, the V gene TRBV20-1; TRBD1 agrees at 8 bases. CDR3 length equals 14 residues. J was trimmed by 3 bases and V by 6 bases; bases with no gene match: 7. The germline V gene has CDR1 DFQATT and CDR2 SNEGSKA (reference sequence). CDR3 sequence (DNA): TGCAGTGCGAGGACAGGGCCTCCCAATCAGCCCCAGCATTTT. Amino acids: CSARTGPPNQPQHF.

CDR3 DNA: TGTGCCAGCAGCTTAGTTCTAGCGGGGGTTTACGAGCAGTACTTC. It codes for CASSLVLAGVYEQYF. The chain combines TRBV11-2 with TRBJ2-7; 10 bases are shared with TRBD2. This CDR3 has 15 amino acids. CDR1 and CDR2 (germline): SGHAT, FQNNGV. Trimming removed 1 base from V and 4 bases from J; junction bases left unmatched: 4.

This clonotype has at least ten counts. The J gene is TRBJ2-7, the V gene TRBV3-1; D uncertain. In germline, CDR1 is LGHDT, CDR2 YNNKEL (reference sequence). The CDR3 loop spans 13 amino acids. Between the trimmed V and J ends, which lost 4 bases and 6 bases, there was a span of 13 bases. The CDR3 sequence: CASSRSDVSEQYF. The CDR3 nucleotides read TGTGCCAGCAGCCGGTCCGATGTCAGCGAGCAGTACTTC.

There are a few counts of this clonotype. The chain combines TRBV3-1 with TRBJ2-7, with D tentatively TRBD2 (6 bases). Germline V gives CDR1 LGHDT, CDR2 YNNKEL (reference sequence). The V and J ends lost 1 base and 4 bases respectively, with 17 bases between them. The CDR3 length is 16 residues. The CDR3: CASSQGGLYPTYEQYF. CDR3 sequence (DNA): TGTGCCAGCAGCCAAGGGGGACTCTATCCAACGTACGAGCAGTACTTC.

This clonotype occurred many times. The rearrangement uses TRBV2 and TRBJ1-5; D ambiguous. Looked up from germline, CDR1 is SNHLY and CDR2 is FYNNEI. Deletions cut 1 base from V and 0 bases from J, with 7 bases between. The CDR3 contains 15 residues. Here the CDR3 reads CASSEEVDSNQPQHF. CDR3 coding DNA: TGTGCCAGCAGTGAAGAGGTCGATAGCAATCAGCCCCAGCATTTT.

This clonotype occurred a few times. The chain joins TRBV6-2 or TRBV6-3 to TRBJ1-1; weak D call: TRBD1 (5 bases). The CDR3 spans 14 residues. The germline V gene encodes CDR1 MNHEY and CDR2 SVGEGT. Trimming pared 1 base from V and 2 bases from J, leaving 8 bases between. As DNA, the CDR3 is TGTGCCAGCAGTTACTTCCAGGGAAACACTGAAGCTTTCTTT. It translates to CASSYFQGNTEAFF.

The rearrangement uses TRBV20-1 and TRBJ2-4; 12 bases are shared with TRBD2. Germline CDR1 and CDR2: DFQATT and SNEGSKA (reference sequence). With 4 bases clipped from V and 5 bases from J, the junction kept 6 bases outside the gene matches. The CDR3 is 15 residues long. CDR3 sequence reads: CSAISSGGAENIQYF. DNA for the CDR3: TGCAGTGCTATTTCTAGCGGGGGGGCCGAAAACATTCAGTACTTC.